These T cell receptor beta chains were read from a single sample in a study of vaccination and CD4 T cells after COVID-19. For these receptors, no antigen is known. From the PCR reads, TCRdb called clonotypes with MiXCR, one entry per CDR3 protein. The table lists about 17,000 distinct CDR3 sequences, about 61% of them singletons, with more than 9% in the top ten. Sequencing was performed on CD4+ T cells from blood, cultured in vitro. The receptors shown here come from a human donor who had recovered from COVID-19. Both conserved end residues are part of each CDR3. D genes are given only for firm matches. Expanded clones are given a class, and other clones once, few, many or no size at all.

TGTGCCAGCAGCAAGGGGGGTGCTAATCGTGGCTACACCTTC CASSKGGANRGYTF - TRBJ1-2 - TRBV7-3 14
TGTGCCAGCAGCTTCGACCGGGAGGAGACCCAGTACTTC CASSFDREETQYF - TRBJ2-5 medium-sized TRBV27 13
TGTGCCACCAGTGATAGCGGGAGATCCTACGAGCAGTACTTC CATSDSGRSYEQYF TRBD2 TRBJ2-7 - TRBV24-1 14
TGTGCCAGCAGTGTCCTCCGGGACTTCAATCAGCCCCAGCATTTT CASSVLRDFNQPQHF - TRBJ1-5 - TRBV6-1 15
TGCGCCAGCAGTCTTTTGTGGGGGCGGGATCAGCCCCAGCATTTT CASSLLWGRDQPQHF - TRBJ1-5 - TRBV4-1 15
TGTGCCAGCAGCCAAATACCCGGACTAGCTGGCACAGATACGCAGTATTTT CASSQIPGLAGTDTQYF TRBD2 TRBJ2-3 - TRBV6-1 17
TGTGCCAGCAGTGGGAAACTAGCGGAAGGCTACAATGAGCAGTTCTTC CASSGKLAEGYNEQFF TRBD2 TRBJ2-1 few TRBV12-3/TRBV12-4 16
TGTGCCAGCAGCACAGCCGGGACAGGGTTTCCTTCACCCCTCCACTTT CASSTAGTGFPSPLHF - TRBJ1-6 - TRBV21-1 16
TGCAGTGCTTTGCAGGGTGTTCGGGAAAAACTGTTTTTT CSALQGVREKLFF - TRBJ1-4 - TRBV20-1 13
TGTGCCAGCAGTGGACTAGCGGGGGGGCCAGATACGCAGTATTTT CASSGLAGGPDTQYF TRBD2 TRBJ2-3 once TRBV6-1 15
TGTGCCAGCAGCGGGATGGGACAGGGACTTTCCTCCTACGAGCAGTACTTC CASSGMGQGLSSYEQYF TRBD1 TRBJ2-7 - TRBV11-3 17